This TCR beta chain was identified in a study of shared clonotypes between healthy human individuals. Samples underwent the assay at deep level. This table comes from immunoSEQ multiplex PCR, and its TCRdb copy is limited to in-frame clones, with some not included. The table has about 470,000 clones, roughly 77% seen once. Unsorted samples, those not sorted, used roughly 100 million PBMCs for genomic DNA. As concerns this clone: It differs at one base from a far larger clone, so likely a read error.

CDR3 length equals 13 residues. V lost 7 bases to trimming and J lost 5 bases, with 14 bases between them. Germline CDR1 reads SNHLY; CDR2 reads FYNNEI. The specimen sequenced was PBMCs. This clonotype was obtained from a woman aged 40 to 50 in good health. Some clones in this sample may be carry-over from other donors' samples. The chain joins TRBV2 to TRBJ1-1, with a weak D call TRBD1 (5 bases). Written as DNA, the CDR3 is TGTGCCAGCAATGTGGGGGGTGGGACTGAAGCTTTCTTT. Its protein is CASNVGGGTEAFF. Complete variable domain (other parts from reference TRBV2 and TRBJ1-1): EPEVTQTPSHQVTQMGQEVILRCVPISNHLYFYWYRQILGQKVEFLVSFYNNEISEKSEIFDDQFSVERPDGSNFTLKIRSTKLEDSAMYFCASNVGGGTEAFFGQGTRLTVV.